The 22 T cell receptor beta chains reported below all come from one sample, sequenced in a study of identical twins. TCRdb re-called the 5' RACE reads with MiXCR, one entry per CDR3 protein. Among some 1,700,000 distinct CDR3 sequences listed, less than 35% were seen once. Sequenced input: cord blood. The receptors originated from a newborn girl in good health.

This clonotype was found a few times. The chain links TRBV4-2 to TRBJ2-3; 7 bases map to TRBD1. V lost 4 bases, J lost 2 bases, and 6 bases stayed unmatched. The CDR3 loop spans 15 amino acids. CDR1 is LGHNA, CDR2 YNFKEQ, per germline. CDR3 loop: CASSPGTATTDTQYF. The CDR3 DNA sequence: TGTGCCAGCAGCCCAGGGACAGCGACCACAGATACGCAGTATTTT.

This clonotype showed up many times. This rearrangement joins TRBV29-1 to TRBJ2-7; D gene unclear. The ends were cut back, 7 bases at V and 1 base at J, with 8 bases in the middle. There are 11 residues in the CDR3. In germline, CDR1 is SQVTM, CDR2 ANQGSEA. The CDR3 DNA is TGCAGCGCAGGAGAGTCCTACGAGCAGTACTTC. Translating gives CSAGESYEQYF.

This clonotype was observed many times. One end of the junction varies from germline; a read error may be responsible. V is TRBV3-1 and J is TRBJ2-5; 7 nucleotides align to TRBD1. The CDR3 loop spans 13 amino acids. The germline gives CDR1 LGHDT, CDR2 YNNKEL (reference sequence). Written as DNA, the CDR3 is TGCGCCAGCAGCCAAGCAGGGGGAGAGACCCAGTACTTC. The encoded protein is CASSQAGGETQYF.

A note on this clonotype: This may arise from a read error, as a much more abundant clone is one base away. This sequence joins TRBV5-1 and TRBJ2-1, with no clear D. Germline V gene lookup returns CDR1 SGHRS and CDR2 YFSETQ. The CDR3 runs to 14 residues. Here the CDR3 DNA reads TGCGCCAGCGGCTTGGATCCCTCGGTGGATGAGCAGTTCTTC. It codes for CASGLDPSVDEQFF.

This clonotype showed up just a few times. The rearrangement joins TRBV20-1 to TRBJ2-3; no firm D call. This CDR3 comprises 15 residues. Germline loops: CDR1 DFQATT, CDR2 SNEGSKA (reference sequence). The V and J ends lost 4 bases and 1 base respectively, with 15 bases between them. Here the CDR3 reads CSAIQPRARTDTQYF. The DNA for the CDR3 is TGCAGTGCTATTCAACCTAGAGCCCGCACAGATACGCAGTATTTT.

This clonotype has just a few counts. The rearrangement joins TRBV9 to TRBJ2-7; TRBD1 is a possible D gene (5 bases). The CDR3 consists of 14 residues. Trimming stripped 1 base from V and 2 bases from J, with 10 bases between. The germline gives CDR1 SGDLS, CDR2 YYNGEE. The CDR3 DNA reads as TGTGCCAGCAGCGTATCCGGACATCCCTACGAGCAGTACTTC. Translating it yields CASSVSGHPYEQYF.

CDR3 loop: CASSLRTGGPSYEQYF. The CDR3 bases are TGTGCCAGCAGTTTAAGGACAGGGGGCCCCTCCTACGAGCAGTACTTC. The chain recombines TRBV12-3 or TRBV12-4 with TRBJ2-7; 11 bases align to TRBD1. The junction had 3 bases not matched to a gene; V was cut back by 2 bases and J by 0 bases. This CDR3 region has 16 residues.

This clonotype occurred a few times. The chain links TRBV6-2 or TRBV6-3 to TRBJ2-7; TRBD2 is a possible D gene (5 bases). Trimming took 6 bases from V and 3 from J, leaving 21 bases between them. CDR3 length equals 16 residues. The V gene's germline CDR1 is MNHEY and CDR2 SVGEGT. Here the CDR3 DNA reads TGTGCCAGCAGAATCGAGGGTTGGACGATGGGCTACGAGCAGTACTTC. Translation gives CASRIEGWTMGYEQYF.

The chain uses TRBV28 and TRBJ1-2; D possibly corresponds to TRBD1 (6 bases). Germline assignment: CDR1 MDHEN and CDR2 SYDVKM. V lost 11 bases and J lost 5, with 24 bases in between. CDR3 length equals 15 residues. The DNA of the CDR3 is TGTGCCGGAAGTGACCCAGGGGACATGGGATATGGCTACACCTTC. As protein: CAGSDPGDMGYGYTF.

This clonotype turned up a few times. The chain links TRBV29-1 to TRBJ2-6; TRBD1 matches at 9 bases. V gave up 4 bases and J gave up 2 bases; unmatched junction bases: 3. The V gene's germline CDR1 is SQVTM and CDR2 ANQGSEA. This CDR3 has 15 residues. CDR3 nucleotides: TGCAGCGTTGCGGGACAGGGCACTGGGGCCAACGTCCTGACTTTC. Its translation is CSVAGQGTGANVLTF.

As concerns this clonotype: The junction shows a germline mismatch at one end, possibly a read error. This sequence joins TRBV5-6 and TRBJ2-2; TRBD1 is a possible D gene (6 bases). The CDR3 runs to 14 residues. In germline, CDR1 is SGHDT, CDR2 YYEEEE. CDR3 nucleotides: TGTGCCAACAGCTTACGCAGGGGTACCGGGGAGCTGTTTTTT. Translation gives CANSLRRGTGELFF.

V gene TRBV19 combines with J gene TRBJ2-1; D is undetermined. V was cut by 5 bases and J by 1 base, with 12 bases left in between. CDR3 size: 15 residues. Germline values: CDR1 LNHDA, CDR2 SQIVND (reference sequence). CDR3 region: CASSLAIPSYNEQFF. As DNA, the CDR3 is TGTGCCAGTAGTTTGGCCATACCTTCCTACAATGAGCAGTTCTTC.

This clonotype was counted a few times. The chain has TRBV9 and TRBJ1-2; a weak D match, TRBD1 (5 bases). The germline gives CDR1 SGDLS, CDR2 YYNGEE. The CDR3 runs 15 residues. Trimming cost V 0 bases and J 6 bases, with 15 bases left between them. The CDR3 reads CASSVAADSSHGYTF. The CDR3 DNA follows: TGTGCCAGCAGCGTAGCCGCCGACAGTTCGCATGGCTACACCTTC.

This clonotype was counted a single time. This chain connects TRBV7-2 to TRBJ1-1; D gene ambiguous. The CDR3 covers 13 residues. The germline V gene encodes CDR1 SGHTA and CDR2 FQGNSA. V lost 4 bases and J lost 0, with 6 bases in between. This chain's CDR3 is CASSSELNTEAFF. The CDR3 DNA follows: TGTGCCAGCAGCTCCGAATTGAACACTGAAGCTTTCTTT.

This clonotype was counted a few times. The chain carries TRBV7-2 and TRBJ1-5; TRBD1 agrees at 10 bases. The V gene's germline CDR1 is SGHTA and CDR2 FQGNSA. This CDR3 is 15 amino acids long. The J segment lost 6 bases and the V segment lost 3 bases, leaving 5 bases of the junction unmatched. The DNA of the CDR3 is TGTGCCAGCAGCTTTGACAGGGGGCTTGGTCAGCCCCAGCATTTT. Protein: CASSFDRGLGQPQHF.

The chain uses TRBV27 and TRBJ2-4; unclear D gene. V dropped 4 bases and J dropped 2 bases, with 15 bases sitting between them. The germline V gene has CDR1 MNHEY and CDR2 SMNVEV (reference sequence). The CDR3 loop spans 16 amino acids. The CDR3 spells CASSSVPPKTKNIQYF. In DNA form, the CDR3 reads TGTGCCAGCAGTTCTGTCCCTCCAAAGACCAAAAACATTCAGTACTTC.

V and J are TRBV5-1 and TRBJ2-2; 8 nucleotides agree with TRBD2. The length of the CDR3 is 14 residues. Germline CDR1 is SGHRS and CDR2 is YFSETQ. V shed 3 bases, J shed 8 bases, and the junction held 6 bases outside the gene matches. CDR3 DNA: TGCGCCAGCAGCTCTGCGGGGGGCCTAGGGGAGCTGTTTTTT. This encodes CASSSAGGLGELFF. The whole variable domain, filled in from reference TRBV5-1 and TRBJ2-2, reads KAGVTQTPRYLIKTRGQQVTLSCSPISGHRSVSWYQQTPGQGLQFLFEYFSETQRNKGNFPGRFSGRQFSNSRSEMNVSTLELGDSALYLCASSSAGGLGELFFGEGSRLTVL.

The V gene is TRBV20-1, the J gene TRBJ2-1; 13 nucleotides agree with TRBD2. V dropped 6 bases and J dropped 7; count of bases not matched to a gene: 9. The CDR3 covers 15 residues. The V gene's germline CDR1 is DFQATT and CDR2 SNEGSKA (reference sequence). The CDR3 coding sequence is TGCAGTGCGGGAAAGGAGACTAGCGGGAGGAATGAGCAGTTCTTC. This sequence encodes CSAGKETSGRNEQFF.

The chain combines TRBV10-3 with TRBJ2-5, with TRBD2 matching over 7 bases. Losses at the gene ends were 3 bases for V and 11 bases for J; bases not matched to a gene: 9. Germline V gives CDR1 ENHRY, CDR2 SYGVKD. This CDR3 has 13 amino acids. The CDR3: CAISDAGANEQYF. CDR3 sequence (DNA): TGTGCCATCAGTGACGCGGGAGCCAATGAGCAGTACTTC.

This clonotype was recorded a few times. The CDR3 loop is CASSYLAGGLVDEQFF. CDR3 nucleotides: TGTGCCAGCAGTTACTTAGCGGGGGGGCTTGTTGATGAGCAGTTCTTC. The chain combines TRBV6-2 or TRBV6-3 with TRBJ2-1, with 11 bases identical to TRBD2. CDR1 and CDR2 (germline): MNHEY, SVGEGT. This CDR3 is built from 16 residues. V dropped 1 base and J dropped 8; count of bases not matched to a gene: 7.

This sequence joins TRBV4-2 and TRBJ1-5; 9 bases align to TRBD1. Looked up from germline, CDR1 is LGHNA and CDR2 is YNFKEQ. This CDR3 is built from 18 residues. V gave up 4 bases and J gave up 7 bases; unmatched junction bases: 17. In DNA form, the CDR3 reads TGTGCCAGCAGCCGCAAGAGGGTCCGGGACAGGGCAGAGCAGCCCCAGCATTTT. Amino acids: CASSRKRVRDRAEQPQHF.

The chain employs TRBV27 and TRBJ2-7, with D possibly called TRBD1 or TRBD2 (5 bases each). This CDR3 is 20 amino acids long. CDR1 MNHEY and CDR2 SMNVEV come from the germline V gene (reference sequence). Trimming left V 1 base short and J 0 bases short, with 25 bases between. The CDR3 coding sequence is TGTGCCAGCAGTTTATGGGGACCGAGATCAGGGTCCGGAAGCTCCTACGAGCAGTACTTC. Amino acid sequence: CASSLWGPRSGSGSSYEQYF.